Below, 19 T cell receptor beta chains from the same sample are listed, as sequenced in a study of control samples from healthy donors and cancer patients (dated by TCRdb to the early 2020s). The library was built by means of the immunoSEQ multiplex PCR assay. The immuneACCESS repertoire file appears here via TCRdb, limited to in-frame rearrangements. These files lack a portion of the clones; in checked studies, under half of the deficit traces to unresolved V genes, and the cause of the others is not known. Across this sample there are approximately 69,000 clones, with roughly 89% seen only once. Of the sample, roughly 5.5% falls within the top ten clones. The specimen was PBMCs. All receptors come from a man in his fifties or sixties with colorectal cancer.

The chain employs TRBV19 and TRBJ2-5, with 10 bases that match TRBD2. The CDR3 contains 18 residues. Germline V gene sequence: CDR1 LNHDA, CDR2 SQIVND (reference sequence). Losses at the gene ends were 9 bases for V and 5 bases for J; bases not matched to a gene: 21. The CDR3, as DNA: TGTGCCAGCTCAAAAGGCCCCCTAGCGGGGGCTAGGGGGGAGACCCAGTACTTC. Amino acids: CASSKGPLAGARGETQYF. Looking up the rest from reference TRBV19 and TRBJ2-5 gives the full variable domain: DGGITQSPKYLFRKEGQNVTLSCEQNLNHDAMYWYRQDPGQGLRLIYYSQIVNDFQKGDIAEGYSVSREKKESFPLTVTSAQKNPTAFYLCASSKGPLAGARGETQYFGPGTRLLVL.

The chain couples TRBV9 to TRBJ1-4; 8 nucleotides agree with TRBD1. Germline V gene lookup returns CDR1 SGDLS and CDR2 YYNGEE. With 3 bases clipped from V and 4 bases from J, the junction kept 5 bases outside the gene matches. CDR3 size: 15 residues. CDR3 in DNA: TGTGCCAGCAGCGCACTGACAGGGGTTAATGAAAAACTGTTTTTT. Translating it yields CASSALTGVNEKLFF. The full variable domain, with the rest looked up from reference TRBV9 and TRBJ1-4, is DSGVTQTPKHLITATGQRVTLRCSPRSGDLSVYWYQQSLDQGLQFLIQYYNGEERAKGNILERFSAQQFPDLHSELNLSSLELGDSALYFCASSALTGVNEKLFFGSGTQLSVL.

This chain joins TRBV7-2 and TRBJ1-6; 7 bases align to TRBD1. CDR1 SGHTA and CDR2 FQGNSA come from the germline V gene. The CDR3 is made up of 15 amino acids. Trimming took 2 bases from V and 4 from J; bases not matched to a gene: 2. CDR3 sequence reads: CASSLPQGYNSPLHF. The CDR3, as DNA: TGTGCCAGCAGCTTACCACAGGGGTATAATTCACCCCTCCACTTT.

This clone was seen just once. The J gene is TRBJ2-5, the V gene TRBV18; tentative D call: TRBD2 (6 bases). The CDR3 runs 14 residues. Looked up from germline, CDR1 is KGHSH and CDR2 is LQKENI. With 1 base removed from V and 5 bases from J, the gap between germline ends came to 11 bases. The CDR3 reads CASSPRSSGETQYF. The CDR3 DNA reads TGTGCCAGCTCACCACGATCCAGCGGGGAGACCCAGTACTTC.

The V and J genes are TRBV15 and TRBJ2-3; D is unclear. Germline assignment: CDR1 LNHNV and CDR2 YYDKDF (reference sequence). V was cut by 4 bases and J by 0 bases, with 2 bases left in between. This CDR3 is 12 amino acids long. CDR3 region: CATSTSTDTQYF. Written as DNA, the CDR3 is TGTGCCACCAGCACTAGCACAGATACGCAGTATTTT.

The rearrangement links TRBV6-5 to TRBJ1-5; possibly TRBD1 for D (5 bases). The CDR3 runs 14 residues. V dropped 6 bases and J dropped 6 bases, with 15 bases sitting between them. CDR1 is MNHEY and CDR2 is SVGAGI in the germline V gene. CDR3 in amino acids: CASSHAGEGQPQHF. Here the CDR3 DNA reads TGTGCCAGCAGCCACGCGGGGGAGGGTCAGCCCCAGCATTTT.

The chain joins TRBV28 to TRBJ1-6, with D unresolved. V was clipped by 2 bases and J by 6 bases, with 11 bases between them. The CDR3 covers 15 residues. Germline CDR1 is MDHEN and CDR2 is SYDVKM. CDR3 nucleotides: TGTGCCAGCAGTTTAAACCCGGGGATTAATTCACCCCTCCACTTT. This translates into CASSLNPGINSPLHF.

The chain recombines TRBV6-5 with TRBJ2-3, with a weak D call TRBD2 (5 bases). Germline CDR1 MNHEY, CDR2 SVGAGI. The germline V and J ends were trimmed by 5 bases and 5 bases, with 14 bases remaining between them. The CDR3 contains 14 residues. The CDR3 reads CASSRTSREDTQYF. The DNA for the CDR3 is TGTGCCAGCAGTCGGACTTCTCGGGAAGATACGCAGTATTTT.

The J gene is TRBJ2-7, the V gene TRBV11-2, with 7 bases identical to TRBD1. With 5 bases clipped from V and 0 bases from J, the junction kept 4 bases outside the gene matches. Germline V gene lookup returns CDR1 SGHAT and CDR2 FQNNGV. The CDR3 sequence is 14 residues long. In nucleotides, the CDR3 is TGTGCCAGCAGCCCCCGGACAGGCTCCTACGAGCAGTACTTC. Translating it yields CASSPRTGSYEQYF. Using reference TRBV11-2 and TRBJ2-7 for the parts outside the CDR3, the full variable domain is EAGVAQSPRYKIIEKRQSVAFWCNPISGHATLYWYQQILGQGPKLLIQFQNNGVVDDSQLPKDRFSAERLKGVDSTLKIQPAKLEDSAVYLCASSPRTGSYEQYFGPGTRLTVT.

The chain couples TRBV15 to TRBJ1-1, with TRBD1 as a possible D gene (6 bases). Trimming took off 4 bases at V and 7 bases at J, with 13 bases between the two ends. Germline loops: CDR1 LNHNV, CDR2 YYDKDF (reference sequence). The CDR3 is made up of 13 amino acids. CDR3 amino acids: CATSTGVGGEAFF. CDR3 bases: TGTGCCACCAGCACAGGGGTGGGGGGTGAAGCTTTCTTT.

This rearrangement joins TRBV7-9 to TRBJ1-1; D is perhaps TRBD1 (5 bases). The CDR3 runs 12 residues. V lost 5 bases, J lost 7 bases, and 11 bases lay in between. The germline CDR1 and CDR2 sequences are SEHNR and FQNEAQ (reference sequence). CDR3 DNA: TGTGCCAGCAGCATCCGGGACTTTGAAGCTTTCTTT. The encoded protein is CASSIRDFEAFF.

This chain joins TRBV4-3 and TRBJ2-7; 10 nucleotides agree with TRBD2. V lost 0 bases and J lost 4; bases outside the gene matches: 9. The CDR3 totals 17 residues. Germline assignment: CDR1 LGHNA and CDR2 YSLEER. CDR3 DNA: TGCGCCAGCAGCCAAGATTGGCAAGCGGGGGGGAGGTACGAGCAGTACTTC. Translating it yields CASSQDWQAGGRYEQYF.

The chain joins TRBV12-3 or TRBV12-4 to TRBJ1-2, with D uncertain. This CDR3 spans 11 amino acids. V lost 4 bases to trimming and J lost 3 bases, with 3 bases between them. Here the CDR3 reads CASSSHYGYTF. For the CDR3, the DNA is TGTGCCAGCAGTTCGCACTATGGCTACACCTTC.

Note on this clone: Different DNA sequences within this sample yield the same CDR3. This chain links TRBV11-2 with TRBJ2-7, with D possibly called TRBD1 or TRBD2 (5 bases each). The CDR3 runs to 16 residues. V was clipped by 1 base and J by 0 bases, with 13 bases between them. In germline, CDR1 is SGHAT, CDR2 FQNNGV. CDR3 in DNA: TGTGCCAGCAGCTTAGGAGGGGCAGGCAGCTCCTACGAGCAGTACTTC. Amino acids: CASSLGGAGSSYEQYF.

V gene TRBV4-3 combines with J gene TRBJ2-1, with a tentative D call TRBD1 (6 bases). Between the trimmed V and J ends, which lost 3 bases and 6 bases, there was a span of 12 bases. The CDR3 has 14 residues. The V gene's germline CDR1 is LGHNA and CDR2 YSLEER. CDR3: CASSQGASINEQFF. DNA for the CDR3: TGCGCCAGCAGCCAGGGGGCGTCAATCAATGAGCAGTTCTTC.

The J gene is TRBJ1-1, the V gene TRBV28; maybe TRBD1 (6 bases). CDR3 length: 13 amino acids. Trimming removed 5 bases from V and 4 bases from J, with 11 bases in between. CDR1 is MDHEN, CDR2 SYDVKM, per germline. CDR3 coding DNA: TGTGCCAGCAGTCAAGGGGGGATCACTGAAGCTTTCTTT. Protein product: CASSQGGITEAFF.

The chain recombines TRBV6-4 with TRBJ1-1; D unclear. The germline V and J ends were trimmed by 0 bases and 0 bases, with 14 bases remaining between them. This CDR3 has 17 residues. CDR1 MRHNA and CDR2 SNTAGT come from the germline V gene. CDR3 bases: TGTGCCAGCAGTGACTCGAGAGAAGTCAGGATGAACACTGAAGCTTTCTTT. Protein product: CASSDSREVRMNTEAFF.

The rearrangement links TRBV9 to TRBJ1-6, with a tentative D call TRBD1 (5 bases). CDR3 length: 14 amino acids. Trimming took 2 bases from V and 9 from J, leaving 12 bases between them. The germline gives CDR1 SGDLS, CDR2 YYNGEE. CDR3 sequence reads: CASSVSTGGSPLHF. The CDR3 DNA is TGTGCCAGCAGCGTTTCCACTGGGGGTTCACCCCTCCACTTT.

The rearrangement links TRBV5-4 to TRBJ2-1, with 12 nucleotides matching TRBD2. CDR1 is SGHNT, CDR2 YYREEE, per germline (reference sequence). CDR3 length: 16 residues. Germline trimming cut 3 bases from V and 7 bases from J; bases unmatched to any gene: 8. For the CDR3, the DNA is TGTGCCAGCAGCTCCAGGACTAGCGGGGAGGGGAATGAGCAGTTCTTC. Amino acid sequence: CASSSRTSGEGNEQFF.